This T cell receptor (beta chain) came from a study of PD-1 blockade in classical Hodgkin lymphoma. Sequencing used immunoSEQ multiplex PCR; TCRdb keeps in-frame clones, though not all of them. Here the sample spans around 35,000 clones, under 75% being singletons. The CDR3 consists of 12 residues. V was shortened by 5 bases and J by 3 bases, with 8 bases between the two germline ends. The germline CDR1 and CDR2 sequences are SGDLS and YYNGEE. Indicated time point: cycle 4 day 1 (C4D1), after 5 to 7 weeks of nivolumab. All the patients suffered relapse after autologous stem cell transplantation, and brentuximab vedotin exposure differed.

The sequence was collected from a human donor with classical Hodgkin lymphoma. The chain carries TRBV9 and TRBJ1-1, with no clear D. The sample consisted of peripheral blood mononuclear cells (PBMCs), taken before the fourth cycle of nivolumab. The CDR3 DNA reads TGTGCCAGCAGAGTTGACCACACTGAAGCTTTCTTT. Translating gives CASRVDHTEAFF.